The 3 T cell receptor beta chains below all came from one sample that was sequenced in a study of blood T cell repertoires in COVID-19. The repertoire was sequenced with immunoSEQ multiplex PCR; TCRdb's copy has only in-frame clones and lacks some. The sample records tens of thousands of clones, about 83% being singletons. What was sequenced was peripheral blood. The receptors derive from a human donor with active COVID-19. The donor label of this sample is uncertain.

This rearrangement joins TRBV6-2 or TRBV6-3 to TRBJ2-3; tentatively, D is TRBD2 (5 bases). CDR1 and CDR2 (germline): MNHEY, SVGEGT. V lost 4 bases, J lost 4 bases, and 12 bases lay in between. The CDR3 is made up of 14 amino acids. The CDR3 sequence is CASSLGGSSDTQYF. CDR3 DNA sequence: TGTGCCAGCAGTTTGGGTGGGAGCTCAGATACGCAGTATTTT.

V and J are TRBV7-5 and TRBJ1-1. TRBV7-5 is recorded as a pseudogene. This CDR3 has 13 residues. The CDR3 sequence is CASEEGQNTEAFF. The CDR3, as DNA: TGTGCCAGCGAAGAGGGTCAGAACACTGAAGCTTTCTTT.

The V gene is TRBV6-1, the J gene TRBJ2-1; 7 bases match TRBD1. This CDR3 has 15 residues. Trimming took 0 bases from V and 4 from J; bases not matched to a gene: 3. CDR1 MNHNS and CDR2 SASEGT come from the germline V gene. This chain's CDR3 is CASSEAQGEYNEQFF. In DNA, the CDR3 is TGTGCCAGCAGTGAAGCCCAGGGGGAATACAATGAGCAGTTCTTC.